This TCR beta chain was captured in a study of regulatory T cells in long-lasting Graves disease. About the study: For under 3 months, newly diagnosed Graves' patients had been taking antithyroid drugs. Overall study findings and caveats: TRBV28, TRBJ1-2 and TRBJ2-5 were segments that persistent disease favored.

Sample time point: newly diagnosed GD, antithyroid drugs for less than 3 months. TCR sequences were obtained from RNA taken from PBMCs. CDR3-region Arm-PCR and iRepertoire HTBI primers produced the TCR beta libraries. TCRdb passed the multiplex PCR reads through MiXCR, listing each CDR3 protein once. The sample yields around 500,000 distinct CDR3 sequences, roughly 13% seen once. The CDR3 consists of 16 residues. Germline loops: CDR1 LNHDA, CDR2 SQIVND (reference sequence). Trimming removed 6 bases from V and 5 bases from J, with 17 bases in between. The sample holds many counts of this clonotype. What it recognizes is unknown. These records were also assigned to another study, of T cells in Graves' hyperthyroidism and ophthalmopathy. That report notes: On the basis of clinical symptoms, serum thyroxine and TRAb, thyroid ultrasound and orbital computed tomography, diagnoses were made. The majority of expanded thyroid clonotypes above 0.001 also appeared in blood.

The source is a man aged 25 to 40 with Graves disease. This material consisted of peripheral blood mononuclear cells (PBMCs), taken at new diagnosis, from a patient treated with antithyroid drugs. The chain uses TRBV19 and TRBJ1-6; perhaps TRBD1 as D (5 bases). CDR3 DNA sequence: TGTGCCAGTAGGGGGGTCGGACCTGCCCATAATTCACCCCTCCACTTT. It encodes CASRGVGPAHNSPLHF.